The T cell receptor (beta chain) described here comes from a study of blood T cells in healthy people across ages (dated by TCRdb to 2015 to 2017). At the level of the whole study: Template switching captured roughly one uniquely barcoded TCR beta cDNA molecule per two T cells in model experiments. Age-related changes in TCR beta repertoire diversity were measured in the study by deep sequencing normalized with unique cDNA molecular identifiers. Donors were grouped into four age groups: young (average roughly 16 years), middle-aged (about 40), aged (around 66) and long-lived (just over 80). To avoid experimental bias, donors of different ages were spread randomly across the sequencing lanes. Using the same blood draw, the study looked at two additional independent replicas of 1 million unique cDNA reads for two donors, one aged 18 to 30 and the other aged 80 or older.

General study outcomes and caveats: Compared with the aged group, more naive CD4+ T cells, fewer expanded clones and increased TCR diversity were shown by the long-lived group, suggesting age selection. Bulk unsorted PBMC profiling prevented conclusive comparison of naive and antigen-experienced compartments. A strong correlation was found between observed TCR beta diversity and the percentage of naive T cells measured by flow cytometry. Because the CMV infection status of the donors was unknown, age-related changes in expanded clonotypes may potentially have been confounded. Estimates of total diversity based on one million sequenced T cells were considered lower bounds and underestimates. As age increased, observed TCR beta diversity per million T cells dropped in a roughly linear way, and a significant reduction was already evident by age approximately 40.

The protocol used for the library was 5' RACE. The sequencing machine was an Illumina HiSeq 2500. The second PCR ran for about 6 to 12 cycles and used a J-beta primer mix along with a sample-barcoded 5' primer. A template-switch 5' adaptor carrying 12 random nucleotides introduced a unique molecular identifier onto each TCR beta cDNA molecule. Each sample yielded at least 3 million CDR3-containing paired-end reads. All of the RNA was converted into first-strand cDNA using the Mint cDNA synthesis kit, with a TRBC-specific oligonucleotide serving as the primer. Following uracil-DNA glycosylase treatment, a first 18-cycle PCR with universal primers M1SS and BC2_uni_R was performed on all cDNA. On the authors' methods: For normalization, 1 million high-quality reads, each with a distinct molecular identifier, were randomly selected from each sample. Reads with shared molecular identifiers were discarded instead of being binned into consensus sequences. CDR3 identification, clonotype clustering and error correction used MiTCR with a Q25 quality threshold and the strictest error-elimination algorithm. A nonparametric unseen species model with Euler transformation was used to estimate a lower bound on total TCR beta diversity. Using fastp trimming at Q25 and MiXCR clonotype assembly, TCRdb reanalyzed the public sequencing data and kept in-frame beta chains. When rows share a CDR3 protein, they turn into one entry using the most common DNA and genes. The V and J calls reflect TCRdb's pipeline rather than the authors' work. In this sample the table shows roughly 1,800,000 distinct CDR3 sequences, about 49% of which occur a single time. The ten largest clones capture approximately 2.1% of the sample.

This clonotype was observed a handful of times. No cognate antigen has been identified for it. No base qualities exist here, and no much larger clone lies one base off it. The donors were 40 or so Caucasian individuals from Russia, aged 6 to 90 years, who were systemically healthy. Each donor gave about 10 milliliters of peripheral blood, drawn into EDTA-treated Vacutainer tubes. Ficoll-Paque density-gradient centrifugation was used to isolate PBMCs, with at least 6 million obtained per sample. Trizol reagent was used to extract total RNA from PBMCs, with at least 6 micrograms per sample. Naive CD45RAhigh/CD27high T cell percentages were measured by flow cytometry on a PBMC aliquot from every donor. CDR1 and CDR2 were assigned from the germline V gene (reference sequence) as DFQATT and SNEGSKA. The CDR3 runs 13 residues from the cysteine to the phenylalanine. CDR3 DNA is the only sequence kept; it has 39 bases, read in frame from the first base. V has 5 bases trimmed and J has 7 bases trimmed; junction bases matching no gene number 9.

Input material: blood. This sequence originates from a woman aged 40-49 years in good health. The sequence links TRBV20-1 to TRBJ2-3, with 7 bases in between that match TRBD1. The DNA sequence is TGCAGTGCTCCCGACAGGGTTATCAATACGCAGTATTTT. This yields the protein CSAPDRVINTQYF.